The next 5 T cell receptor beta chains were all read from a single sample in a study of blood T cell repertoires in COVID-19. TCRdb keeps only in-frame clones here, not all; method: immunoSEQ multiplex PCR. Found here are about 170,000 clones, approximately 90% of them singletons; the top ten hold roughly 3.6%. The sequenced sample was peripheral blood. The receptor set was obtained from a man between 18 and 29 years old with active or convalescent COVID-19.

The chain is built from TRBV28 and TRBJ1-5, with D maybe TRBD1 (6 bases). The CDR3 runs 14 residues. The germline V and J ends were trimmed by 8 bases and 11 bases, with 22 bases remaining between them. Germline values: CDR1 MDHEN, CDR2 SYDVKM. The CDR3 coding sequence is TGTGCCAGCTATAGAACGGGGGGGGCGCAAGCCCAGCATTTT. Residues: CASYRTGGAQAQHF.

The V call is TRBV11-2, the J call TRBJ2-3; D possibly corresponds to TRBD1 (5 bases). V lost 1 base to trimming and J lost 5 bases, with 16 bases between them. Looked up from germline, CDR1 is SGHAT and CDR2 is FQNNGV. The CDR3 length is 16 residues. CDR3 bases: TGTGCCAGCAGCTTAGGGGGCCTGGCCTTTGGAGATACGCAGTATTTT. It yields the protein CASSLGGLAFGDTQYF.

This clone was seen just once. The chain employs TRBV7-9 and TRBJ1-1; weak D call: TRBD1 (6 bases). The CDR3 contains 15 residues. V was shortened by 7 bases and J by 0 bases, with 15 bases between the two germline ends. Germline V CDR1 and CDR2: SEHNR, FQNEAQ (reference sequence). CDR3 nucleotide sequence: TGTGCCAGCATCAACCAGGGACAAATGAACACTGAAGCTTTCTTT. Its translation is CASINQGQMNTEAFF.

The V gene is TRBV7-9, the J gene TRBJ1-1, with 7 bases fitting TRBD1. The CDR3 length is 15 residues. Per germline, CDR1 SEHNR and CDR2 FQNEAQ (reference sequence). V lost 5 bases to trimming and J lost 6 bases; unmatched junction nucleotides: 12. The CDR3 is CASSPPTGVSPEAFF. As DNA, the CDR3 is TGTGCCAGCAGCCCGCCCACAGGGGTAAGTCCTGAAGCTTTCTTT. Filled out from reference TRBV7-9 and TRBJ1-1, the complete variable domain reads DTGVSQNPRHKITKRGQNVTFRCDPISEHNRLYWYRQTLGQGPEFLTYFQNEAQLEKSRLLSDRFSAERPKGSFSTLEIQRTEQGDSAMYLCASSPPTGVSPEAFFGQGTRLTVV.

J is TRBJ1-4 and V is TRBV7-2; possible D gene TRBD1, 6 bases. V was pared by 3 bases and J by 8 bases, with 19 bases between. Germline-derived CDR1 and CDR2 are SGHTA and FQGNSA. The CDR3 contains 16 residues. CDR3 nucleotide sequence: TGTGCCAGCAGCTTCGGGGGGGGCTGGGTCTCGGAAAAACTGTTTTTT. Its protein product is CASSFGGGWVSEKLFF.